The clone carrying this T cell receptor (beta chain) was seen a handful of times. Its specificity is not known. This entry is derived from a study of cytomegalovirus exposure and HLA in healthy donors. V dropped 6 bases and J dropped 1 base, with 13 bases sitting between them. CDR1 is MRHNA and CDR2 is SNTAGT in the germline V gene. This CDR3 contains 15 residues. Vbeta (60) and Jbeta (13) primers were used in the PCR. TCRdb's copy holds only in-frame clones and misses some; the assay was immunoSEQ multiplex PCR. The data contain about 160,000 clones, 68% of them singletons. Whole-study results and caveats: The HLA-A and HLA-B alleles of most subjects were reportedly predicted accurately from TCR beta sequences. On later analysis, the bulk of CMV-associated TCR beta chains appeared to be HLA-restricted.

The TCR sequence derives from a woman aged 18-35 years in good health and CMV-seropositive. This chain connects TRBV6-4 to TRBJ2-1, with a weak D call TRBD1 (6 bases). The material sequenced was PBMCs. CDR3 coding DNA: TGTGCCAGCAGACCAAACAGGGATTCCTACAATGAGCAGTTCTTC. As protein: CASRPNRDSYNEQFF.